What follows are 25 T cell receptor beta chains derived from one specimen sequenced in a study of a mutant IDH1 vaccine in newly diagnosed glioma. Documented time point: baseline, week 1 (first vaccination visit). The treatment was: pre-vaccination baseline after standard-of-care therapy. Produced via immunoSEQ multiplex PCR; TCRdb's table is partial and in-frame only. The sample consists of approximately 70,000 clones, 60% to 85% of them appearing once. Sequenced here: PBMCs, sampled from a glioma patient treated with radiotherapy, temozolomide or both. The receptor set was obtained from a man between 45 and 60 years old with glioma.

The gene calls are TRBV6-6 and TRBJ1-5; D gene unclear. Trimming shortened V by 6 bases and J by 0 bases, and 15 bases separated the two germline ends. The CDR3 length is 16 residues. Germline V lookup: CDR1 MNHNY, CDR2 SVGAGI (reference sequence). The CDR3 region has the DNA TGTGCCAGCAGCGGAGGGCGAGGTCTTAGCAATCAGCCCCAGCATTTT. Amino acid sequence: CASSGGRGLSNQPQHF.

This rearrangement joins TRBV9 to TRBJ1-1; 7 bases are shared with TRBD1. The germline V gene has CDR1 SGDLS and CDR2 YYNGEE. The CDR3 length is 15 residues. With 3 bases clipped from V and 0 bases from J, the junction kept 5 bases outside the gene matches. Written as DNA, the CDR3 is TGTGCCAGCAGCGCCACCGACAGGGTGAACACTGAAGCTTTCTTT. This encodes CASSATDRVNTEAFF.

The rearrangement links TRBV11-2 to TRBJ1-4, with D perhaps TRBD1 (6 bases). V lost 5 bases and J lost 14, with 24 bases in between. The V gene's germline CDR1 is SGHAT and CDR2 FQNNGV. There are 15 residues in the CDR3. CDR3 sequence: CASSQKDSYLKRLFF. CDR3 nucleotides: TGTGCCAGCAGCCAGAAGGACAGCTATTTGAAACGTCTGTTTTTT.

V gene TRBV28 combines with J gene TRBJ1-2; a possible D gene is TRBD1 (6 bases). This CDR3 region has 11 residues. Germline V gives CDR1 MDHEN, CDR2 SYDVKM. V was clipped by 10 bases and J by 5 bases, with 11 bases between them. The CDR3 is CAIGGRYGYTF. CDR3 coding DNA: TGTGCCATCGGGGGGCGGTATGGCTACACCTTC.

The V gene is TRBV25-1, the J gene TRBJ1-2, with a tentative D call TRBD1 (6 bases). CDR1 and CDR2 (germline): MGHDK, SYGVNS. The V end was cut by 6 bases, the J end by 5 bases, with 13 bases between. The CDR3 spans 13 residues. CDR3 nucleotides: TGTGCCAGCAGAGGATACCAGGGGTATGGCTACACCTTC. This codes for CASRGYQGYGYTF.

The chain uses TRBV6-1 and TRBJ1-1; maybe TRBD1 (5 bases). The CDR3 is 12 residues long. Trimming removed 3 bases at V and 7 bases at J, with 9 bases between. Germline V gene sequence: CDR1 MNHNS, CDR2 SASEGT. The chain's CDR3 is CASSDWTNEAFF. In nucleotides, the CDR3 is TGTGCCAGCAGTGATTGGACAAATGAAGCTTTCTTT.

This clone turned up a few times. The chain employs TRBV30 and TRBJ1-6; 9 bases map to TRBD1. The junction had 15 bases not matched to a gene; V was cut back by 8 bases and J by 7 bases. Germline V gene lookup returns CDR1 GTSNPN and CDR2 SVGIG (reference sequence). This CDR3 is built from 16 residues. CDR3 sequence: CALFTGGAVRNSPLHF. Written as DNA, the CDR3 is TGTGCCCTATTTACAGGGGGCGCTGTCCGGAATTCACCCCTCCACTTT. Drawing the rest from reference TRBV30 and TRBJ1-6, the complete variable domain is SQTIHQWPATLVQPVGSPLSLECTVEGTSNPNLYWYRQAAGRGLQLLFYSVGIGQISSEVPQNLSASRPQDRQFILSSKKLLLSDSGFYLCALFTGGAVRNSPLHFGNGTRLTVT.

V gene TRBV2 combines with J gene TRBJ1-1, with no clear D. CDR1 and CDR2 from the germline V gene are SNHLY and FYNNEI. The V end was cut by 7 bases, the J end by 4 bases, with 16 bases between. The CDR3 sequence is 14 residues long. The CDR3 spells CASTGEGSGTEAFF. The CDR3 DNA reads as TGTGCCAGCACCGGTGAGGGTTCGGGCACTGAAGCTTTCTTT.

The chain combines TRBV30 with TRBJ1-1; D may be TRBD1 (5 bases). Germline V gene lookup returns CDR1 GTSNPN and CDR2 SVGIG (reference sequence). The CDR3 extends over 13 amino acids. The germline V and J ends were trimmed by 3 bases and 1 base, with 9 bases remaining between them. CDR3 sequence: CAWRRTGNTEAFF. CDR3 in DNA: TGTGCCTGGAGAAGAACAGGGAACACTGAAGCTTTCTTT.

The genes are TRBV4-3 and TRBJ1-1; unclear D gene. Trimming removed 1 base from V and 1 base from J, with 10 bases in between. Germline V gene lookup returns CDR1 LGHNA and CDR2 YSLEER. The CDR3 spans 15 residues. This chain's CDR3 is CASSQVRSSNTEAFF. The CDR3 DNA reads as TGCGCCAGCAGCCAAGTAAGATCCTCGAACACTGAAGCTTTCTTT.

The chain combines TRBV10-3 with TRBJ2-7; D unresolved. The CDR3 contains 15 residues. The germline V gene has CDR1 ENHRY and CDR2 SYGVKD. Between the trimmed V and J ends, which lost 3 bases and 0 bases, there was a span of 12 bases. The CDR3 nucleotides are TGTGCCATCAGTGACTTCGGGTCCAGCTCCTACGAGCAGTACTTC. This sequence encodes CAISDFGSSSYEQYF.

V and J are TRBV5-1 and TRBJ2-2, with TRBD1 identical over 7 bases. V was pared by 1 base and J by 7 bases, with 4 bases of the junction left unmatched. This CDR3 has 14 amino acids. The germline V gene encodes CDR1 SGHRS and CDR2 YFSETQ. In DNA, the CDR3 is TGCGCCAGCAGCTTGACTACAGGGGTCGGGGAGCTGTTTTTT. Protein product: CASSLTTGVGELFF.

J is TRBJ1-2 and V is TRBV18; D might be TRBD1 (6 bases). Trimming left V 2 bases short and J 8 bases short, with 12 bases between. This CDR3 contains 13 residues. Germline lookup yields CDR1 KGHSH and CDR2 LQKENI. The CDR3 DNA is TGTGCCAGCTCACCAAACGGGGGCTGGGGCTACACCTTC. It yields the protein CASSPNGGWGYTF.

The chain recombines TRBV30 with TRBJ2-7, with TRBD1 matching over 7 bases. The ends lost 0 bases at V and 7 bases at J; junction bases unmatched: 15. CDR1 and CDR2 (germline): GTSNPN, SVGIG (reference sequence). This CDR3 spans 16 amino acids. The CDR3 nucleotides are TGTGCCTGGAGTGTACTGGGGACAGACCCAAGACTAGAGCAGTACTTC. It is translated as CAWSVLGTDPRLEQYF.

Here the CDR3 DNA reads TGTGCCAGCAGCCAACCCCGGACAGGGAACTATGGCTACACCTTC. Residues: CASSQPRTGNYGYTF. The chain uses TRBV4-2 and TRBJ1-2; 8 nucleotides line up with TRBD1. J lost 2 bases, V lost 2 bases, and 4 bases had no gene match. CDR1 LGHNA and CDR2 YNFKEQ come from the germline V gene. This CDR3 comprises 15 residues.

The chain joins TRBV29-1 to TRBJ2-7; D remains ambiguous. V dropped 6 bases and J dropped 1 base, with 7 bases sitting between them. Germline V gene lookup returns CDR1 SQVTM and CDR2 ANQGSEA. CDR3 length: 11 residues. CDR3 coding DNA: TGCAGCGTCGTGCTATCCTACGAGCAGTACTTC. Its translation: CSVVLSYEQYF.

This clone appeared once. The chain employs TRBV5-4 and TRBJ1-2; D gene ambiguous. CDR3 size: 11 residues. CDR1 and CDR2 (germline): SGHNT, YYREEE (reference sequence). The V and J ends lost 0 bases and 3 bases respectively, with 0 bases between them. Written as DNA, the CDR3 is TGTGCCAGCAGCTTGGACTATGGCTACACCTTC. It codes for CASSLDYGYTF.

The V and J genes are TRBV30 and TRBJ1-1; D remains unclear. CDR3 length: 14 amino acids. Trimming removed 1 base from V and 11 bases from J, with 20 bases in between. Germline CDR1 is GTSNPN and CDR2 is SVGIG (reference sequence). This CDR3 reads CAWSGRRPLLRAFF. CDR3 nucleotide sequence: TGTGCCTGGAGTGGTCGGAGACCCCTATTGCGGGCTTTCTTT.

The V gene is TRBV6-6, the J gene TRBJ2-7; maybe TRBD1 (6 bases). The CDR3 spans 13 residues. Between the trimmed V and J ends, which lost 7 bases and 5 bases, there was a span of 15 bases. CDR1 and CDR2 from the germline V gene are MNHNY and SVGAGI (reference sequence). The CDR3 DNA reads TGTGCCAGCACTCGACAGGTCCGGGACGAGCAGTACTTC. Protein product: CASTRQVRDEQYF.

The CDR3 DNA reads TGTGCCAGCAGTGAGGGTCGGGCTTTCTTT. This sequence encodes CASSEGRAFF. J is TRBJ1-1 and V is TRBV25-1; no firm D call. The germline V gene has CDR1 MGHDK and CDR2 SYGVNS. The ends were cut back, 3 bases at V and 11 bases at J, with 7 bases in the middle. This CDR3 is 10 amino acids long.

The V call is TRBV4-1, the J call TRBJ2-5, with D perhaps TRBD1 (6 bases). This CDR3 is 16 amino acids long. CDR1 is MGHRA, CDR2 YSYEKL, per germline. Trimming took 0 bases from V and 5 from J, leaving 16 bases between them. The CDR3 loop is CASSQERAGVWETQYF. CDR3 bases: TGCGCCAGCAGCCAAGAGAGGGCAGGGGTATGGGAGACCCAGTACTTC.

The chain couples TRBV7-2 to TRBJ2-7; D is possibly TRBD1 (6 bases). The CDR3 covers 13 residues. Trimming removed 1 base at V and 6 bases at J, with 10 bases between. Germline V gene lookup returns CDR1 SGHTA and CDR2 FQGNSA. CDR3 nucleotide sequence: TGTGCCAGCAGCTTAGAGTGGACAGTCGAGCAGTACTTC. This encodes CASSLEWTVEQYF.

The chain combines TRBV7-3 with TRBJ1-1, with D possibly TRBD1 on 5 matching bases. The CDR3 contains 12 residues. V lost 4 bases, J lost 8 bases, and 11 bases lay in between. Germline V lookup: CDR1 SGHTA, CDR2 FQGTGA. The CDR3 sequence is CASSSGRTEAFF. The CDR3 DNA follows: TGTGCCAGCAGCTCGGGACGGACAGAAGCTTTCTTT.

J is TRBJ1-5 and V is TRBV7-2, with D hard to call. This CDR3 has 15 residues. The V gene lost 0 bases and the J gene lost 4 bases, with 10 bases spanning the gap. Germline CDR1 is SGHTA and CDR2 is FQGNSA. The CDR3, as DNA: TGTGCCAGCAGCTTAGCTGGTAGGCTAAATCAGCCCCAGCATTTT. The encoded protein is CASSLAGRLNQPQHF.

This chain connects TRBV29-1 to TRBJ1-1; the D is unclear. Germline CDR1 reads SQVTM; CDR2 reads ANQGSEA. This CDR3 region has 10 residues. Trimming removed 4 bases from V and 4 bases from J, with 4 bases in between. The CDR3 spells CSVVATEAFF. The CDR3 nucleotides read TGCAGCGTTGTAGCCACTGAAGCTTTCTTT.